This T cell receptor (beta chain) was identified during a study of T-cell reconstitution after alpha-beta-depleted transplantation in children. Germline values: CDR1 SEHNR, CDR2 FQNEAQ (reference sequence). V was cut by 3 bases and J by 4 bases, with 15 bases left in between. This CDR3 spans 16 amino acids. Broader study findings: Expanded graft clones numbering several hundred reportedly gave rise to alpha-beta T cells about two months after transplant. High day-60 TCRbeta diversity in some patients came from surviving recipient T cells and thymic progenitors. At one year after transplant, newly produced T cells mostly accounted for T-cell counts and diversity.

Unique molecular identifiers were incorporated into the prepared TCRbeta library. TCRdb recomputed calls from the PCR reads with MiXCR, one row per CDR3 protein. The sample records approximately 240,000 distinct CDR3 sequences, roughly a tenth being singletons. The table lists this clonotype with a few counts. As yet, its antigen is unknown. V gene TRBV7-9 combines with J gene TRBJ2-2; D is possibly TRBD1 (6 bases). This TCR was recovered from a child under two years old with acute myeloid leukemia, due to receive a stem cell transplant. The material sequenced was PBMCs, taken before TCRalphabeta/CD19-depleted stem cell transplant. The CDR3 DNA is TGTGCCAGCAGCTTTCATTTGACAGGCGGCACCGGGGAGCTGTTTTTT. Amino acid sequence: CASSFHLTGGTGELFF.